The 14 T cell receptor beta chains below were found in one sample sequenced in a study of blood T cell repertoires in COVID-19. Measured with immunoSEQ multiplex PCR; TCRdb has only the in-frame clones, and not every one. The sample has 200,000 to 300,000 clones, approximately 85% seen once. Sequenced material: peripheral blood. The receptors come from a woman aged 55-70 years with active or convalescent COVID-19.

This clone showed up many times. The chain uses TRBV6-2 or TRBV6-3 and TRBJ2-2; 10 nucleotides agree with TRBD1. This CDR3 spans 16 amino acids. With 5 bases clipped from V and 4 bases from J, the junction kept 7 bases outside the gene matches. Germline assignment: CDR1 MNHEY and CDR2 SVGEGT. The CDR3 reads CASSRTGGYGTGELFF. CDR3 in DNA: TGTGCCAGCAGTCGGACAGGGGGATATGGCACCGGGGAGCTGTTTTTT.

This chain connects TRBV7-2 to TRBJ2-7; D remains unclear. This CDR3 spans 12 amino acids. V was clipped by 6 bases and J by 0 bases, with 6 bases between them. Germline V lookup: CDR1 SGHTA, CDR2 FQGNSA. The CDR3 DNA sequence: TGTGCCAGCAGGGGCAGCTCCTACGAGCAGTACTTC. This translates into CASRGSSYEQYF. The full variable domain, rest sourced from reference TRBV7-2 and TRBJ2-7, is GAGVSQSPSNKVTEKGKDVELRCDPISGHTALYWYRQSLGQGLEFLIYFQGNSAPDKSGLPSDRFSAERTGGSVSTLTIQRTQQEDSAVYLCASRGSSYEQYFGPGTRLTVT.

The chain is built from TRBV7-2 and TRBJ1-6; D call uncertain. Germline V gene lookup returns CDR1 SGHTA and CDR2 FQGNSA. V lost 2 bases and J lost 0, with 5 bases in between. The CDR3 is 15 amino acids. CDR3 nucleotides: TGTGCCAGCAGCTTACAGTTCTCCTATAATTCACCCCTCCACTTT. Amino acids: CASSLQFSYNSPLHF.

The CDR3 is CASSYSTLQGAGYTF. CDR3 bases: TGTGCCAGCAGTTACTCGACTCTACAGGGGGCTGGCTACACCTTC. This chain connects TRBV6-6 to TRBJ1-2; 9 nucleotides agree with TRBD1. V shed 0 bases, J shed 7 bases, and the junction held 6 bases outside the gene matches. The CDR3 covers 15 residues. Germline V gene sequence: CDR1 MNHNY, CDR2 SVGAGI (reference sequence).

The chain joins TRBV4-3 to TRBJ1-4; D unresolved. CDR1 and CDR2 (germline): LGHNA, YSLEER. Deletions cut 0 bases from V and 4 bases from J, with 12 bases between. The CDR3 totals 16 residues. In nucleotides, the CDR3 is TGCGCCAGCAGCCAAGAAGGCAGCACAGTTAATGAAAAACTGTTTTTT. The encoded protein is CASSQEGSTVNEKLFF.

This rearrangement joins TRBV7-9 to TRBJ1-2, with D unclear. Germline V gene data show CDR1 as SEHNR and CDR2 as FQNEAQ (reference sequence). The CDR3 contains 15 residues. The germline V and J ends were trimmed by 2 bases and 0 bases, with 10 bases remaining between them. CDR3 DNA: TGTGCCAGCAGCTTATTGCCCACTACTAACTATGGCTACACCTTC. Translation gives CASSLLPTTNYGYTF.

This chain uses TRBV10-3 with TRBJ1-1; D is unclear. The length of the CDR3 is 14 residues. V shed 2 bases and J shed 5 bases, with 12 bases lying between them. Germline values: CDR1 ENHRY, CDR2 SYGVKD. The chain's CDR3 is CAISEGPGGTEAFF. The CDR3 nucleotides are TGTGCCATCAGTGAGGGTCCGGGTGGGACTGAAGCTTTCTTT.

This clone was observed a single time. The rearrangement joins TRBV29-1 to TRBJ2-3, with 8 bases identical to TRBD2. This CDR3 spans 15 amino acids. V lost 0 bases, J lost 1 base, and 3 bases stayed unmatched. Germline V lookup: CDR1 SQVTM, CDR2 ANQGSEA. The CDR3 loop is CSVEERGDGTDTQYF. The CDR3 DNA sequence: TGCAGCGTTGAAGAGCGGGGGGATGGCACAGATACGCAGTATTTT.

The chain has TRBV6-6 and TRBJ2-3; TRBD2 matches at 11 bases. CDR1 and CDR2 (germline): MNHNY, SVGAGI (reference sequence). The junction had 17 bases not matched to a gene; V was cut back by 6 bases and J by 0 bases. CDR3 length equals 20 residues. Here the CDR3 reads CASSRGWGLADSSSTDTQYF. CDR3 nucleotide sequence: TGTGCCAGCAGCAGGGGGTGGGGACTAGCGGACTCTTCTAGCACAGATACGCAGTATTTT.

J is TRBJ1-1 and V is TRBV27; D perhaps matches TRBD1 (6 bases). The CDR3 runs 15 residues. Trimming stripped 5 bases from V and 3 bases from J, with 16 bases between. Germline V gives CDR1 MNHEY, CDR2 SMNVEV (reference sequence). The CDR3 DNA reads TGTGCCAGCAGTCCCCGGGGGGCGGGTTACACTGAAGCTTTCTTT. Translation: CASSPRGAGYTEAFF.

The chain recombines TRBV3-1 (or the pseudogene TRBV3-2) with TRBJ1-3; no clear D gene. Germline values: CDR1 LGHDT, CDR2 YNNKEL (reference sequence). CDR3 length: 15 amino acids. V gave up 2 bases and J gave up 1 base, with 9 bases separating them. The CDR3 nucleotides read TGTGCCAGCAGCCAATTATCGGGTTCTGGAAACACCATATATTTT. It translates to CASSQLSGSGNTIYF.

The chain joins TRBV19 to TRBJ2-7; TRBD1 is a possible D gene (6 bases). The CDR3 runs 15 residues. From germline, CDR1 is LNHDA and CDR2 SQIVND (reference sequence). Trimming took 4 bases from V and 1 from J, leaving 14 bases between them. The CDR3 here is CASSSRGASSYEQYF. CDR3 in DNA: TGTGCCAGTAGTAGCAGGGGAGCATCGTCCTACGAGCAGTACTTC.

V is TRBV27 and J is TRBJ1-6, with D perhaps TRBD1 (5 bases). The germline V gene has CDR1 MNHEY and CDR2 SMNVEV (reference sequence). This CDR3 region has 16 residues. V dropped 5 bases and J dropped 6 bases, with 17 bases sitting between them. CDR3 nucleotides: TGTGCCAGCAGTCCTTCGGGGGGTTTGGGTAATTCACCCCTCCACTTT. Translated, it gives CASSPSGGLGNSPLHF.

CDR3 DNA sequence: TGTGCCAGCAGCCGACTAGCGGGGGACCCCACAGATACGCAGTATTTT. Its translation: CASSRLAGDPTDTQYF. The genes are TRBV6-6 and TRBJ2-3, with TRBD2 identical over 12 bases. The V segment lost 6 bases and the J segment 2 bases; nucleotides outside the gene matches: 6. Germline-derived CDR1 and CDR2 are MNHNY and SVGAGI (reference sequence). The CDR3 consists of 16 residues.